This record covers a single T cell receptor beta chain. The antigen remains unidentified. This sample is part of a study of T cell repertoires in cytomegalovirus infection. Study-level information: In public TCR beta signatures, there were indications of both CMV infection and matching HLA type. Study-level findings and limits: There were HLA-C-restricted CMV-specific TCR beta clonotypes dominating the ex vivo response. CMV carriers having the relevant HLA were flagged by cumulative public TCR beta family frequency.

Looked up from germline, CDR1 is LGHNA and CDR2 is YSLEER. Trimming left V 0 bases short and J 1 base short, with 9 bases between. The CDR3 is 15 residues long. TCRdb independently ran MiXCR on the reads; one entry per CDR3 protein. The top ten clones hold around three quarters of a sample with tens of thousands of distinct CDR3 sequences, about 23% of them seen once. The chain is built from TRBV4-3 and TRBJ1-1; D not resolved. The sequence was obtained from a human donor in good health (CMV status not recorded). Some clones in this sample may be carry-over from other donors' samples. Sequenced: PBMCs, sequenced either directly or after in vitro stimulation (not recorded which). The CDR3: CASSQEIYQNTEAFF. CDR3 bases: TGCGCCAGCAGCCAAGAGATATACCAGAACACTGAAGCTTTCTTT.